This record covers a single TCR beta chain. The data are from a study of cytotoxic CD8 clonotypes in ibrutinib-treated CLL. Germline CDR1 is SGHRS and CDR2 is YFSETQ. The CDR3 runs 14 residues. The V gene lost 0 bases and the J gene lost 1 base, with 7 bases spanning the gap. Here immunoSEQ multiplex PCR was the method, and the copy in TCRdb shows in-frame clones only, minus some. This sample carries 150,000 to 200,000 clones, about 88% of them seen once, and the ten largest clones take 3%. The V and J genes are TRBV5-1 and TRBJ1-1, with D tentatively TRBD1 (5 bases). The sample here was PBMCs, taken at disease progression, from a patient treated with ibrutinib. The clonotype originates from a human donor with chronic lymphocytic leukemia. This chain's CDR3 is CASSLADRNTEAFF. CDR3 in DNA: TGCGCCAGCAGCTTGGCCGACAGGAACACTGAAGCTTTCTTT.